This T cell receptor (beta chain) was identified during a study of shared clonotypes between healthy human individuals. Method: immunoSEQ multiplex PCR; TCRdb's copy keeps in-frame clones and lacks some. The sample has 850,000 to 1,100,000 clones; around 77% are singletons. Sequencing was performed on memory CD4+ T cells from PBMCs. The subset was: CD45RA-negative fraction. The sequence was obtained from a man aged 18-30 years in good health. Some clones in this sample may be carry-over from other donors' samples.

The DNA of the CDR3 is TGTGCCTTGACCCTTTTCGGTCCGAACACTGAAGCTTTCTTT. This sequence encodes CALTLFGPNTEAFF. This chain links TRBV30 with TRBJ1-1; D not resolved. The CDR3 runs 14 residues. In germline, CDR1 is GTSNPN, CDR2 SVGIG (reference sequence). With 7 bases removed from V and 1 base from J, the gap between germline ends came to 16 bases.